This note documents a single T cell receptor (beta chain) sequence. As yet, its antigen is unknown. The data derive from a study of blood T cells in healthy people across ages. The study, taken as a whole, reports: Estimates drawn from one million T cells were deemed to understate diversity.

The CDR3 extends over 14 amino acids. Per germline, CDR1 SEHNR and CDR2 FQNEAQ (reference sequence). A J-beta primer mix and a sample-barcoded 5' primer were used in a second PCR of roughly 6 to 11 cycles. From the 5' RACE reads, TCRdb called clonotypes with MiXCR, one entry per CDR3 protein. The sample lists 1.5 million to 2 million distinct CDR3 sequences, around 48% seen once, with over 2% in the top ten. The receptor's source is a woman in her thirties or forties in good health. The sequenced sample consisted of blood. The J gene is TRBJ2-1, the V gene TRBV7-9, with D possibly matching TRBD1 (5 bases). The closer fit of TRBJ2-7 to the DNA end suggests the J call may be wrong. This CDR3 reads CASSLVLTVDEQYF. CDR3 DNA: TGTGCCAGCAGCTTAGTCCTGACAGTTGATGAGCAGTACTTC.